Listed below are T cell receptor beta chains from one sample, sequenced in a study of blood T cell repertoires in COVID-19. Libraries were prepared by immunoSEQ multiplex PCR; TCRdb keeps only in-frame clonotypes and omits some of them. This sample has roughly 38,000 clones, with over 70% found just once. Sequenced input: peripheral blood. The receptors were gathered from a woman in her 70s with acute or convalescent COVID-19. Each CDR3 is given with its conserved first and last residue. Fields, in order: clone size, J gene, D gene, V gene, CDR3 protein, CDR3 DNA. D genes are given only for firm matches. Some rows have no size entry. The others give once, few or many, or a class for an expanded clone.

once	TRBJ1-1	.	TRBV5-1	CASSLPSRRGGEAFF	TGCGCCAGCAGCTTGCCCTCAAGGCGTGGCGGTGAAGCTTTCTTT
.	TRBJ1-4	.	TRBV4-1	CASSEQYDEKLFF	TGCGCCAGCAGCGAACAGTACGATGAAAAACTGTTTTTT
.	TRBJ1-5	.	TRBV15	CATSRPKDSYSNQPQHF	TGTGCCACCAGCAGACCTAAGGACAGTTATAGCAATCAGCCCCAGCATTTT
medium-sized	TRBJ2-5	.	TRBV12-5	CASGYARGTAKETQYF	TGTGCTAGTGGTTACGCAAGGGGAACAGCTAAAGAGACCCAGTACTTC
few	TRBJ1-5	.	TRBV6-2/TRBV6-3	CASSRSTRGGGVNQPQHF	TGTGCCAGCAGCAGATCCACTAGGGGGGGAGGGGTCAATCAGCCCCAGCATTTT
.	TRBJ2-1	.	TRBV12-5	CASGLAHRRDEQFF	TGTGCTAGTGGTTTGGCTCACCGGAGGGATGAGCAGTTCTTC
once	TRBJ2-3	.	TRBV6-5	CASSYGGTKTDTQYF	TGTGCCAGCAGTTACGGGGGGACGAAAACAGATACGCAGTATTTT
.	TRBJ2-2	.	TRBV9	CASSVVNRPTGELFF	TGTGCCAGCAGCGTAGTTAACAGGCCGACCGGGGAGCTGTTTTTT
.	TRBJ1-1	.	TRBV21-1	CASSNPGCEAFF	TGTGCCAGCAGCAACCCAGGGTGTGAAGCTTTCTTT
few	TRBJ1-1	.	TRBV18	CASSPQGGTEAFF	TGTGCCAGCTCACCACAGGGGGGGACTGAAGCTTTCTTT
.	TRBJ2-3	TRBD2	TRBV24-1	CATSDLLTSGRDTQYF	TGTGCCACCAGTGATCTCCTGACTAGCGGGCGGGATACGCAGTATTTT
few	TRBJ1-4	TRBD1	TRBV7-6	CASSQLTIGSGQGGEKLFF	TGTGCCAGCAGCCAGCTCACCATCGGGTCGGGACAGGGGGGAGAAAAACTGTTTTTT
.	TRBJ2-2	.	TRBV5-4	CASSLMGRPNTGELFF	TGTGCCAGCAGCTTGATGGGCAGACCGAACACCGGGGAGCTGTTTTTT
once	TRBJ1-1	.	TRBV6-5	CASSYSNRGMNTEAFF	TGTGCCAGCAGTTACTCGAACCGGGGGATGAACACTGAAGCTTTCTTT
.	TRBJ1-2	.	TRBV4-3	CASSQAQGNHGYTF	TGCGCCAGCAGCCAAGCACAGGGTAACCATGGCTACACCTTC
once	TRBJ2-3	TRBD1	TRBV7-2	CASTDRVGTGSFADTQYF	TGTGCCAGCACCGACAGGGTGGGGACAGGGTCTTTCGCAGATACGCAGTATTTT
.	TRBJ1-5	TRBD1	TRBV28	CATCAGGRNQPQHF	TGTGCCACTTGCGCAGGGGGGCGCAATCAGCCCCAGCATTTT
.	TRBJ1-4	.	TRBV4-2	CASSQDQVRANEKLFF	TGTGCCAGCAGCCAAGATCAAGTCAGGGCTAATGAAAAACTGTTTTTT
.	TRBJ2-2	.	TRBV12-3/TRBV12-4	CASKVGSTGELFF	TGTGCCAGCAAGGTCGGGAGCACCGGGGAGCTGTTTTTT
.	TRBJ2-3	TRBD1	TRBV9	CASTPIGTGTDTQYF	TGTGCCAGCACCCCAATAGGGACAGGCACAGATACGCAGTATTTT
few	TRBJ1-5	TRBD1	TRBV12-3/TRBV12-4	CASSPQGFQPQHF	TGTGCCAGCAGTCCACAGGGGTTCCAGCCCCAGCATTTT
.	TRBJ2-3	TRBD2	TRBV9	CASSARAGDDADTQYF	TGTGCCAGCAGCGCTAGAGCGGGAGATGATGCAGATACGCAGTATTTT
.	TRBJ2-1	TRBD2	TRBV4-3	CASSQDGGGEQFF	TGCGCCAGCAGCCAAGATGGGGGGGGTGAGCAGTTCTTC
.	TRBJ2-5	.	TRBV11-2	CASEQDGETQYF	TGTGCCAGTGAACAGGACGGGGAGACCCAGTACTTC
once	TRBJ1-1	.	TRBV5-5	CASSYISQGLTGETEAFF	TGTGCCAGCAGCTATATAAGTCAGGGTCTCACCGGTGAAACTGAAGCTTTCTTT
.	TRBJ2-5	TRBD2	TRBV7-2	CASSPGVAGETQYF	TGTGCCAGCAGCCCAGGGGTAGCGGGGGAGACCCAGTACTTC
.	TRBJ1-1	.	TRBV4-3	CASSQDLWAAVDTEAFF	TGCGCCAGCAGCCAAGATCTATGGGCAGCAGTCGACACTGAAGCTTTCTTT
.	TRBJ1-1	.	TRBV7-2	CASSSQANTEAFF	TGTGCCAGCAGCTCGCAGGCGAACACTGAAGCTTTCTTT
.	TRBJ2-3	.	TRBV18	CASSPVAGQTDTQYF	TGTGCCAGCTCACCTGTAGCAGGGCAGACAGATACGCAGTATTTT
.	TRBJ1-2	.	TRBV12-3/TRBV12-4	CASRVDSDYGYTF	TGTGCCAGCAGAGTTGACAGCGACTATGGCTACACCTTC
.	TRBJ2-3	TRBD2	TRBV5-4	CASSFNTGGSDTQYF	TGTGCCAGCAGCTTTAACACGGGAGGTAGTGATACGCAGTATTTT
.	TRBJ2-3	TRBD1	TRBV19	CASSSLRGLADTQYF	TGTGCCAGTAGTAGCTTGAGGGGGCTGGCAGATACGCAGTATTTT
.	TRBJ2-1	.	TRBV7-9	CASSLALAGTYNEQFF	TGTGCCAGCAGCTTAGCGTTGGCAGGGACCTACAATGAGCAGTTCTTC